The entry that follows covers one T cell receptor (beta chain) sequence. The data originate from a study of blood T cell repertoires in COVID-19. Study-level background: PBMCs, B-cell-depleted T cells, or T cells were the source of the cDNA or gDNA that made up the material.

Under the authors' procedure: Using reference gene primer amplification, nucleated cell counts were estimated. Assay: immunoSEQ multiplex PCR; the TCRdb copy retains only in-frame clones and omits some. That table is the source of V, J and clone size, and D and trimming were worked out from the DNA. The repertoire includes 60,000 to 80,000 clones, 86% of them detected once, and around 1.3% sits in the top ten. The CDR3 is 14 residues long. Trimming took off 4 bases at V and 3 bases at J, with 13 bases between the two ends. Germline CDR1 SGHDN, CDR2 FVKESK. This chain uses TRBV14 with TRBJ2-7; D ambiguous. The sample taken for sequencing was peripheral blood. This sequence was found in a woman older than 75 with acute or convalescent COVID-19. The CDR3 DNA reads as TGTGCCAGCAGCCCCCAGCGTGGATTCTACGAGCAGTACTTC. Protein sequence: CASSPQRGFYEQYF. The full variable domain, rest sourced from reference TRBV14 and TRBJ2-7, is EAGVTQFPSHSVIEKGQTVTLRCDPISGHDNLYWYRRVMGKEIKFLLHFVKESKQDESGMPNNRFLAERTGGTYSTLKVQPAELEDSGVYFCASSPQRGFYEQYFGPGTRLTVT.